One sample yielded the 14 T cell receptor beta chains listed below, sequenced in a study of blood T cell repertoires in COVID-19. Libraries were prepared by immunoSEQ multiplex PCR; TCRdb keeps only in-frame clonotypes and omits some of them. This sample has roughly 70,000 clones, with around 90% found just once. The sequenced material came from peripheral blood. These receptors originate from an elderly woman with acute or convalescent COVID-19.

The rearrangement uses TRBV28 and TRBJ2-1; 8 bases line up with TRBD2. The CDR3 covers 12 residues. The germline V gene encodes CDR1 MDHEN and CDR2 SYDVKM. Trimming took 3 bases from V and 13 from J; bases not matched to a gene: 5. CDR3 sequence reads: CASSLGIAGQFF. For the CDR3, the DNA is TGTGCCAGCAGTTTGGGAATAGCGGGACAGTTCTTC.

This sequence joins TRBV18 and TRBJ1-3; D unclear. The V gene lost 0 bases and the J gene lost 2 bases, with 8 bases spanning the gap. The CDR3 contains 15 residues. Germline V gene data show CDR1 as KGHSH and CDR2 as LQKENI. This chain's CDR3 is CASSPPSEAGNTIYF. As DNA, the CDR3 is TGTGCCAGCTCACCACCGTCAGAGGCTGGAAACACCATATATTTT.

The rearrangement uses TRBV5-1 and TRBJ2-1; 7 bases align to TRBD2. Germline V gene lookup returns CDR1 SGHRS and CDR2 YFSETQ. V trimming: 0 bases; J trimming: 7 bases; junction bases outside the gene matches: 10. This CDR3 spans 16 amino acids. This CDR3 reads CASSLEVRGSWNEQFF. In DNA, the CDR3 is TGCGCCAGCAGCTTGGAGGTGCGGGGGTCCTGGAATGAGCAGTTCTTC.

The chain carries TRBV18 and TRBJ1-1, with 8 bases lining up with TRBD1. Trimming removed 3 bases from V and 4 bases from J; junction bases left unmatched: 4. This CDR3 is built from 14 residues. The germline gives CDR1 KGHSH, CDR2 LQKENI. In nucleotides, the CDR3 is TGTGCCAGCTCACCGAGGACAGGGCTCACTGAAGCTTTCTTT. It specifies CASSPRTGLTEAFF.

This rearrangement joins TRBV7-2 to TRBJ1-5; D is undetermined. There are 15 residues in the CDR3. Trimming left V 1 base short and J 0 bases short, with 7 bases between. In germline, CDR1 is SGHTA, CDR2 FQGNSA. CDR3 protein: CASSLVRSSNQPQHF. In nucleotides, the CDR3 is TGTGCCAGCAGCTTAGTTCGTAGTAGCAATCAGCCCCAGCATTTT.

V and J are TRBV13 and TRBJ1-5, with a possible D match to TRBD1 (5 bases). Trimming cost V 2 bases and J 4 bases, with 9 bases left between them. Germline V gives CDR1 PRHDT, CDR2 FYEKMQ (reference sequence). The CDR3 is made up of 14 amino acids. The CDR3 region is CASSLQGRNQPQHF. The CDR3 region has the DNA TGTGCCAGCAGCTTACAGGGTCGTAATCAGCCCCAGCATTTT.

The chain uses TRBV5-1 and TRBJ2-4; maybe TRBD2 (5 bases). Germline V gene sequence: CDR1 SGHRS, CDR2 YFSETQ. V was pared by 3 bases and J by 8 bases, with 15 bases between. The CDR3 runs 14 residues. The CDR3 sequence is CASSSDLTSHIQYF. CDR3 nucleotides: TGCGCCAGCAGCTCGGACTTGACCTCTCACATTCAGTACTTC.

The CDR3 bases are TGTGCCAGCGGAGGATCCGAGGGATATGGCTACACCTTC. As protein: CASGGSEGYGYTF. The chain is built from TRBV28 and TRBJ1-2, with no clear D. V lost 8 bases to trimming and J lost 5 bases, with 15 bases between them. The CDR3 is 13 residues long. Germline-derived CDR1 and CDR2 are MDHEN and SYDVKM.

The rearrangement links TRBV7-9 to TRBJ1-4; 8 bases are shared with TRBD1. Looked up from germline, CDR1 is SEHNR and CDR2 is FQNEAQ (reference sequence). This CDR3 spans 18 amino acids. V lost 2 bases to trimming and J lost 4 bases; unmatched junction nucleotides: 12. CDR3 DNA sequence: TGTGCCAGCAGCTTATTAATAGGACAGGGAAGCCATAATGAAAAACTGTTTTTT. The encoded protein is CASSLLIGQGSHNEKLFF.

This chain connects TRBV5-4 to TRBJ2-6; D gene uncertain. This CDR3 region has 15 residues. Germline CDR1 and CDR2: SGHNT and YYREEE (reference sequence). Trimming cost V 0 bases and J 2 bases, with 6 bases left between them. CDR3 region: CASSLGPAGANVLTF. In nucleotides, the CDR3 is TGTGCCAGCAGCTTGGGCCCGGCTGGGGCCAACGTCCTGACTTTC.

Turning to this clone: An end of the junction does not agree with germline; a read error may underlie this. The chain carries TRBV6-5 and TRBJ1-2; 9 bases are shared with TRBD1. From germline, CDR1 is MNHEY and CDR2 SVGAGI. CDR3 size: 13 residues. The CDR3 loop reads CASSLGQGLPFSF. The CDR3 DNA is TGTGCCAGCAGTCTTGGACAGGGGTTACCATTTTCCTTC.

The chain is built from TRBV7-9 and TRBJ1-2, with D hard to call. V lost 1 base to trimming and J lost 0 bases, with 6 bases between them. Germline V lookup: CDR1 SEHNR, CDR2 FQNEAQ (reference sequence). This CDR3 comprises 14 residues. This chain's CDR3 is CASSLGAANYGYTF. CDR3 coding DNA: TGTGCCAGCAGCTTAGGGGCAGCTAACTATGGCTACACCTTC.

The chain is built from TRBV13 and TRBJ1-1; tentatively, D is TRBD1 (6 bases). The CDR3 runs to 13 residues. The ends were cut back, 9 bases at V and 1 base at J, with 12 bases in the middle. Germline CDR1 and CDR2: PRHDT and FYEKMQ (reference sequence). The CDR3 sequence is CASRDNQNTEAFF. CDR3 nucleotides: TGTGCCAGTCGGGACAACCAGAACACTGAAGCTTTCTTT.

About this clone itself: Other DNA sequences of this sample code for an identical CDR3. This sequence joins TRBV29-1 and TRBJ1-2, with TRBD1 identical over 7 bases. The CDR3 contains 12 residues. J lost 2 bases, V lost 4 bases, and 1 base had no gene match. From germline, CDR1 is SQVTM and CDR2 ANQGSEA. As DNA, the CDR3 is TGCAGCGTTGGGACAGGCAACTATGGCTACACCTTC. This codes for CSVGTGNYGYTF.